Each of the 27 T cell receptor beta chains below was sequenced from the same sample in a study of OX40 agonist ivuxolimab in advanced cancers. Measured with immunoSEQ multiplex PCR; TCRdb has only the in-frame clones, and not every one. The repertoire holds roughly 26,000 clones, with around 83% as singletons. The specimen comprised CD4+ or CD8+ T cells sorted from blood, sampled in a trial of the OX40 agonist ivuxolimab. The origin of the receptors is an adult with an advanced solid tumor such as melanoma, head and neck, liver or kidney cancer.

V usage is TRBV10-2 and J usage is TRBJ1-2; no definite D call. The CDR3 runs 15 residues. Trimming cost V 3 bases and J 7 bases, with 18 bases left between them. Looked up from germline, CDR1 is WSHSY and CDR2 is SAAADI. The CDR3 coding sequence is TGCGCCAGCAGTGAAACCTGGAGGTCCCCTGGTGGCTACACCTTC. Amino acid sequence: CASSETWRSPGGYTF.

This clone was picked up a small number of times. The CDR3 DNA reads TGTGCCACCAGTCCGGGGGGGTCTAGCACAGATACGCAGTATTTT. Its translation is CATSPGGSSTDTQYF. This chain joins TRBV15 and TRBJ2-3; the match to TRBD2 covers 8 bases. The CDR3 is 15 amino acids. Per the germline V gene, CDR1 is LNHNV and CDR2 is YYDKDF (reference sequence). V shed 6 bases and J 0 bases; nucleotides not matched to a gene: 5. Together with reference TRBV15 and TRBJ2-3, the CDR3 gives the full variable domain: DAMVIQNPRYQVTQFGKPVTLSCSQTLNHNVMYWYQQKSSQAPKLLFHYYDKDFNNEADTPDNFQSRRPNTSFCFLDIRSPGLGDTAMYLCATSPGGSSTDTQYFGPGTRLTVL.

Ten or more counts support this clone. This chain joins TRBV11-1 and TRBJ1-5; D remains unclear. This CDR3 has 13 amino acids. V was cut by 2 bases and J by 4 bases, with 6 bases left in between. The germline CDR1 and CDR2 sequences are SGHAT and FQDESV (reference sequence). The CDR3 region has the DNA TGTGCCAGCAGCTTAAGTGGGAATCAGCCCCAGCATTTT. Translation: CASSLSGNQPQHF.

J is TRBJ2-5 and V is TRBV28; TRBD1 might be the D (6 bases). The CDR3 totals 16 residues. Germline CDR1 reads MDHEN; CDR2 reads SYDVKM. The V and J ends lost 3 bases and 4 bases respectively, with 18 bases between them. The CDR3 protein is CASSFLRGTSRETQYF. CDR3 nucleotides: TGTGCCAGCAGTTTTCTCAGGGGAACATCCAGAGAGACCCAGTACTTC.

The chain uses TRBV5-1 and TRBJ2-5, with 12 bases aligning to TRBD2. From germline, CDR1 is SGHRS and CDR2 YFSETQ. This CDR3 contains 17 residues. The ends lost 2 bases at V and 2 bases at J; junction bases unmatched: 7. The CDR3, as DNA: TGCGCCAGCAGCTTCTTTGGCCTAGCGGGAGGGCAAGAGACCCAGTACTTC. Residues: CASSFFGLAGGQETQYF.

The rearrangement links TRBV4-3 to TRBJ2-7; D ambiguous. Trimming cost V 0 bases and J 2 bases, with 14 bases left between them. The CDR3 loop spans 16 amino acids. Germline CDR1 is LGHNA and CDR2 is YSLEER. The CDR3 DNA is TGCGCCAGCAGCCAAGATTTTTCCCCTCGTCCCTACGAGCAGTACTTC. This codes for CASSQDFSPRPYEQYF.

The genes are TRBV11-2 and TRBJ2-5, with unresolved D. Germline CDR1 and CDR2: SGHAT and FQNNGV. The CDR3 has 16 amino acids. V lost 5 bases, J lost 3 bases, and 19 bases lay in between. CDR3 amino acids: CASSHRAQNPKETQYF. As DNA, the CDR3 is TGTGCCAGCAGCCACCGGGCCCAGAATCCCAAAGAGACCCAGTACTTC.

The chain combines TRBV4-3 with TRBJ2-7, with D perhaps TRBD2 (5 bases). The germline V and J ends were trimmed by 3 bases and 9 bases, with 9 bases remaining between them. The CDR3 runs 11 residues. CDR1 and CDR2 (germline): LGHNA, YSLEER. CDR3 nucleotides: TGCGCCAGCAGCCACCTTGGAGGGCAGTACTTC. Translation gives CASSHLGGQYF.

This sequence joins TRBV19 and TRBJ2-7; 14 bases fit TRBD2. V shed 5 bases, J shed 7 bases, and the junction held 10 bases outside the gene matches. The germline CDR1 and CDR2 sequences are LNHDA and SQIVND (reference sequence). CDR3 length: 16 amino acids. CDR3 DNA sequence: TGTGCCAGTAGTCCGGGACTAGCGGGAGATCTACGAGAGCAGTACTTC. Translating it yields CASSPGLAGDLREQYF.

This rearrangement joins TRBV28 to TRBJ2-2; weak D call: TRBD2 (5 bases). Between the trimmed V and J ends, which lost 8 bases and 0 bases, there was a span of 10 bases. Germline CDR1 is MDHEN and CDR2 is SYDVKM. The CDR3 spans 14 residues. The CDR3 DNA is TGTGCCAGCTGTGGGAGTACGAACACCGGGGAGCTGTTTTTT. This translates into CASCGSTNTGELFF.

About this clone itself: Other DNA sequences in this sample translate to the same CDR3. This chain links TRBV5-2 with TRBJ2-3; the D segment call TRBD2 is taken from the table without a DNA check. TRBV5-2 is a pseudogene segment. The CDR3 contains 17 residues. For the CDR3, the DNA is TGCGCCAGCAGCCAAGATCGCTACGGGGGGCCCTCAGATACGCAGTATTTT. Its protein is CASSQDRYGGPSDTQYF.

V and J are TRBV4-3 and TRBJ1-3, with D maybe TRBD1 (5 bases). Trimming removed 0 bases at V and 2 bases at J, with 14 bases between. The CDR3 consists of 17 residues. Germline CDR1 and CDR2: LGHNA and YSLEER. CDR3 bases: TGCGCCAGCAGCCAAGAAATAACCCAGGGAGCTGGAAACACCATATATTTT. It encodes CASSQEITQGAGNTIYF.

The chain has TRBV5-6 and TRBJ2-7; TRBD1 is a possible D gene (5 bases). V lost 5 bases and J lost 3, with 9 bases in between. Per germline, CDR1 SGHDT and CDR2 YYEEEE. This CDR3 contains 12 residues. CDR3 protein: CASRSQDYEQYF. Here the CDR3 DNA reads TGTGCCAGCAGGTCACAGGACTACGAGCAGTACTTC.

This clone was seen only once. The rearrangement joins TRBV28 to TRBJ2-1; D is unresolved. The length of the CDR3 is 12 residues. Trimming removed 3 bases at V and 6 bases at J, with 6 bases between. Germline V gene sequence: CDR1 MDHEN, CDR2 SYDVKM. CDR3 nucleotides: TGTGCCAGCAGTTTTTCCGCCAATGAGCAGTTCTTC. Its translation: CASSFSANEQFF.

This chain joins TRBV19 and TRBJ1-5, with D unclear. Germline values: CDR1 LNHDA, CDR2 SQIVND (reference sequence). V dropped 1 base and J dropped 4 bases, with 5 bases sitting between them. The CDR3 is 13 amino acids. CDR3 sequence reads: CASSIGENQPQHF. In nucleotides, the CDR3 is TGTGCCAGTAGTATAGGTGAGAATCAGCCCCAGCATTTT.

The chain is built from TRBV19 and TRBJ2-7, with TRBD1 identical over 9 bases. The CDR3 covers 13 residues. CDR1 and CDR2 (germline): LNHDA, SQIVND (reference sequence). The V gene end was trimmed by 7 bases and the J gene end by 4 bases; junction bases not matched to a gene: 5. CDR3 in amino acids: CASKDRGRYEQYF. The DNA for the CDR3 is TGTGCCAGTAAGGACAGGGGACGGTACGAGCAGTACTTC.

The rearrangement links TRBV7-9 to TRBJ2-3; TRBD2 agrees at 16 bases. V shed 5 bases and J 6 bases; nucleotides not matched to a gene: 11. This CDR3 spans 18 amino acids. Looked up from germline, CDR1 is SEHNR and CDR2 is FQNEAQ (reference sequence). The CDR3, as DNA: TGTGCCAGCAGCAGAACCGGGACTAGCGGGGGGGCCTGGGATACGCAGTATTTT. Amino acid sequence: CASSRTGTSGGAWDTQYF.

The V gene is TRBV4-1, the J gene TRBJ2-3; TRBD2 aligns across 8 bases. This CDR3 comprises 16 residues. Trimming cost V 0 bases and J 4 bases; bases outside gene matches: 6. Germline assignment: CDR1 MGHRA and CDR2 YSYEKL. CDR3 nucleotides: TGCGCCAGCAGCCAAGATCCGGGGGGGCCTCCAGATACGCAGTATTTT. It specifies CASSQDPGGPPDTQYF.

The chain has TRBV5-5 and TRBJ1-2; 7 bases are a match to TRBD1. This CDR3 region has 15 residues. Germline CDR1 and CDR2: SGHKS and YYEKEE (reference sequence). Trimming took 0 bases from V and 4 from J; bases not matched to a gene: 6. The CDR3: CASSLGDSPLYGYTF. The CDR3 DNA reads TGTGCCAGCAGCTTGGGGGACAGCCCCCTCTATGGCTACACCTTC.

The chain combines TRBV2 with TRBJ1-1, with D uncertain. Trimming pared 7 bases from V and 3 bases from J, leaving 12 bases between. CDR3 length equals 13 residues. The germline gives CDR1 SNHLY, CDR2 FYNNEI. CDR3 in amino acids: CASKISIYTEAFF. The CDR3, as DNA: TGTGCCAGCAAAATAAGCATCTACACTGAAGCTTTCTTT.

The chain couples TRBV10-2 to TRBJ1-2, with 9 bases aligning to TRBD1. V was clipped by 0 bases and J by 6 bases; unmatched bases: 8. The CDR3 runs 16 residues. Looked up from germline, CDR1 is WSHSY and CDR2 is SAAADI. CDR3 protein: CASSESRGQGINGYTF. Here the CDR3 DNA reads TGCGCCAGCAGTGAGTCGAGGGGACAGGGAATTAATGGCTACACCTTC.

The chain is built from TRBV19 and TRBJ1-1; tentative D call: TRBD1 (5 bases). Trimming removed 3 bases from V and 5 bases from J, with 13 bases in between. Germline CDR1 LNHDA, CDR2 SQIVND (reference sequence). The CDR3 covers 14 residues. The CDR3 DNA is TGTGCCAGTAGTATGACCCGGGGGTATACTGAAGCTTTCTTT. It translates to CASSMTRGYTEAFF.

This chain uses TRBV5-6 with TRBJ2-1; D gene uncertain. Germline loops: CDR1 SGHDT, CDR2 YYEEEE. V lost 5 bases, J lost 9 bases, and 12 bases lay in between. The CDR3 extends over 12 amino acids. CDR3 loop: CASSSELGEQFF. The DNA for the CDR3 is TGTGCCAGCAGTTCCGAGCTTGGTGAGCAGTTCTTC.

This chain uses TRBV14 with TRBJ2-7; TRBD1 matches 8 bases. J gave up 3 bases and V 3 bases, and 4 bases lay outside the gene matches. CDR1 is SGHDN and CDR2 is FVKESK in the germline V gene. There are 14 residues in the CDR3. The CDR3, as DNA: TGTGCCAGCAGCCATGGGGACAGGAGCTACGAGCAGTACTTC. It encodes CASSHGDRSYEQYF.

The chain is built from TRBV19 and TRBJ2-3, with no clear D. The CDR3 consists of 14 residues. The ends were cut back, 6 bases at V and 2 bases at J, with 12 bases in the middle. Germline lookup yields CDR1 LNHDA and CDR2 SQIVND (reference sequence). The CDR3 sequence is CASSPAHYTDTQYF. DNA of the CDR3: TGTGCCAGTAGCCCTGCCCATTACACAGATACGCAGTATTTT.

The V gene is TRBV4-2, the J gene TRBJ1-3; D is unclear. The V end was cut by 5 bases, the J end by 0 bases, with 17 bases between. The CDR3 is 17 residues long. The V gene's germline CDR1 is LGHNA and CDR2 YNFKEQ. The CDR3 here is CASSLGADDRSGNTIYF. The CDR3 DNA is TGTGCCAGCAGCTTAGGTGCAGATGACCGCTCTGGAAACACCATATATTTT.

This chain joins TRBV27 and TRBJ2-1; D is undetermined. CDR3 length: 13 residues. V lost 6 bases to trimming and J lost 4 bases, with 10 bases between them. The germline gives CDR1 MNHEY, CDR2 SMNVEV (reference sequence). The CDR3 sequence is CASSPLSYNEQFF. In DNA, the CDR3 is TGTGCCAGCAGCCCTTTATCGTACAATGAGCAGTTCTTC.